Reported below is one T cell receptor beta chain. What it binds is not known. Treatment denoted: oral pan-JAK inhibitor, 5-10 mg twice daily. The sample is drawn from a study of CD8+ T cells in alopecia areata. Study-level results: Numerous expanded lesional clones remained in scalp and blood during tofacitinib.

RNA was extracted and reverse transcribed into cDNA as the sequencing template. Profiled with immunoSEQ multiplex PCR; TCRdb holds only in-frame clones, not every one. The sample consists of over 250,000 clones, 60% of them appearing once. Per germline, CDR1 SGHDN and CDR2 FVKESK. The CDR3 has 15 amino acids. The V and J ends lost 4 bases and 0 bases respectively, with 10 bases between them. This sample comprised CD4+ T cells sorted from blood, obtained at approximately week 52, from a patient treated with tofacitinib. The chain has TRBV14 and TRBJ2-1; possibly TRBD1 for D (6 bases). The clonotype was recovered from a human donor with alopecia areata. CDR3 nucleotides: TGTGCCAGCAGCCCAACAGGGATCTCCTACAATGAGCAGTTCTTC. Its protein product is CASSPTGISYNEQFF.